A selection of T cell receptor beta chains follows, all from one sample in a study of blood T cell repertoires in COVID-19. The repertoire was sequenced with immunoSEQ multiplex PCR; TCRdb's copy has only in-frame clones and lacks some. There are some 320,000 clones in the sample; about 87% occur only once, and just under 7% lies in the top ten. Sequencing was performed on peripheral blood. Every receptor here comes from a woman aged 25 to 39 who had recovered from COVID-19. The CDR3 runs from the conserved cysteine through the conserved F or W. A D gene is named only where the DNA matches it firmly. Only some rows state a clone size, as once, few, many or a class for expanded clones.

d_call: TRBD1
v_call: TRBV28
j_call: TRBJ2-7
clone_size: once
cdr3_length: 15
cdr3_nt: TGTGCCAGCAGTAACGGACAGGGGATTTCCTACGAGCAGTACTTC
cdr3_aa: CASSNGQGISYEQYF

d_call: .
v_call: TRBV29-1
j_call: TRBJ1-6
clone_size: .
cdr3_length: 14
cdr3_nt: TGCAGCGTTGAGAGCGCCAGGGCCGGTTCACCCCTCCACTTT
cdr3_aa: CSVESARAGSPLHF

d_call: .
v_call: TRBV29-1
j_call: TRBJ2-1
clone_size: .
cdr3_length: 15
cdr3_nt: TGCAGCGTTGAAGGGCAAACCAGCTCCTACAATGAGCAGTTCTTC
cdr3_aa: CSVEGQTSSYNEQFF

d_call: TRBD2
v_call: TRBV3-1/TRBV3-2
j_call: TRBJ2-3
clone_size: once
cdr3_length: 17
cdr3_nt: TGTGCCAGCAGCCAAGATATGCGGGGGGGCCGCGCAGATACGCAGTATTTT
cdr3_aa: CASSQDMRGGRADTQYF

d_call: TRBD2
v_call: TRBV7-2
j_call: TRBJ2-5
clone_size: .
cdr3_length: 13
cdr3_nt: TGTGCCAGCTTAGGCGGGGGTACTGAGACCCAGTACTTC
cdr3_aa: CASLGGGTETQYF

d_call: TRBD1
v_call: TRBV9
j_call: TRBJ2-7
clone_size: .
cdr3_length: 16
cdr3_nt: TGTGCCAGCAGCGTGGATCCCGGGACAGGGGACTACGAGCAGTACTTC
cdr3_aa: CASSVDPGTGDYEQYF

d_call: .
v_call: TRBV11-3
j_call: TRBJ2-3
clone_size: .
cdr3_length: 14
cdr3_nt: TGTGCCAGCAGCTTAGGAGGGCCGACAGATACGCAGTATTTT
cdr3_aa: CASSLGGPTDTQYF

d_call: .
v_call: TRBV28
j_call: TRBJ2-1
clone_size: .
cdr3_length: 15
cdr3_nt: TGTGCCAGCAGTATAGGGATAAGGCGGGGCGATGAGCAGTTCTTC
cdr3_aa: CASSIGIRRGDEQFF

d_call: TRBD1
v_call: TRBV19
j_call: TRBJ2-7
clone_size: .
cdr3_length: 15
cdr3_nt: TGTGCCAGTAGTCGAGGGACAGCCCCTGCCTACGAGCAGTACTTC
cdr3_aa: CASSRGTAPAYEQYF

d_call: .
v_call: TRBV28
j_call: TRBJ1-5
clone_size: .
cdr3_length: 16
cdr3_nt: TGTGCCAGCAGTCCTTATCCGGGACTGAGGAATCAGCCCCAGCATTTT
cdr3_aa: CASSPYPGLRNQPQHF

d_call: .
v_call: TRBV29-1
j_call: TRBJ2-2
clone_size: .
cdr3_length: 13
cdr3_nt: .
cdr3_aa: CSVGTGTTGELFF

d_call: TRBD2
v_call: TRBV5-1
j_call: TRBJ2-1
clone_size: .
cdr3_length: 15
cdr3_nt: TGCGCCAGCAGCTCCGGGACTAGCGGGGGGTTTGAGCAGTTCTTC
cdr3_aa: CASSSGTSGGFEQFF

d_call: .
v_call: TRBV11-3
j_call: TRBJ2-7
clone_size: once
cdr3_length: 13
cdr3_nt: TGTGCCAGCAGCTCATCACCCGGTCACGAGCAGTACTTC
cdr3_aa: CASSSSPGHEQYF

d_call: TRBD1
v_call: TRBV5-1
j_call: TRBJ2-1
clone_size: .
cdr3_length: 17
cdr3_nt: TGCGCCAGCAGCTTGGCCCCAGGGGGCATCTCCTACAATGAGCAGTTCTTC
cdr3_aa: CASSLAPGGISYNEQFF

d_call: .
v_call: TRBV7-9
j_call: TRBJ1-5
clone_size: few
cdr3_length: 14
cdr3_nt: TGTGCCAGCAGCTTTACTAATCCGGATCAGCCCCAGCATTTT
cdr3_aa: CASSFTNPDQPQHF

d_call: .
v_call: TRBV2
j_call: TRBJ1-2
clone_size: .
cdr3_length: 13
cdr3_nt: TGTGCCATCACTTCGGCGGATTACTATGGCTACACCTTC
cdr3_aa: CAITSADYYGYTF

d_call: TRBD1
v_call: TRBV10-3
j_call: TRBJ2-1
clone_size: .
cdr3_length: 16
cdr3_nt: TGTGCCATCAGTGATCAGGACAGGGGGACCTACAATGAGCAGTTCTTC
cdr3_aa: CAISDQDRGTYNEQFF

d_call: TRBD1
v_call: TRBV7-3
j_call: TRBJ1-2
clone_size: .
cdr3_length: 16
cdr3_nt: TGTGCCAGCAGCTTAACCGGGGACAGGCCCGGGGTTGGCTACACCTTC
cdr3_aa: CASSLTGDRPGVGYTF

d_call: TRBD1
v_call: TRBV11-2
j_call: TRBJ1-2
clone_size: few
cdr3_length: 13
cdr3_nt: TGTGCCAGCAGCTGGGACAGGGGTTATGGCTACACCTTC
cdr3_aa: CASSWDRGYGYTF

d_call: .
v_call: TRBV25-1
j_call: TRBJ1-1
clone_size: .
cdr3_length: 14
cdr3_nt: TGTGCCAGCAGTTTCCTGGGGGCTTCCTCTGAAGCTTTCTTT
cdr3_aa: CASSFLGASSEAFF

d_call: .
v_call: TRBV7-3
j_call: TRBJ2-3
clone_size: .
cdr3_length: 14
cdr3_nt: TGTGCCAGCAGCTTCCCGGGGGACACAGATACGCAGTATTTT
cdr3_aa: CASSFPGDTDTQYF

d_call: .
v_call: TRBV7-3
j_call: TRBJ1-1
clone_size: .
cdr3_length: 13
cdr3_nt: TGTGCCAGCAGCTTACGGGGGAACACTGAAGCTTTCTTT
cdr3_aa: CASSLRGNTEAFF

d_call: TRBD1
v_call: TRBV29-1
j_call: TRBJ1-5
clone_size: .
cdr3_length: 13
cdr3_nt: TGCAGCGTCGGGGACAGGGCGGGTCAGCCCCAGCATTTT
cdr3_aa: CSVGDRAGQPQHF

d_call: TRBD1
v_call: TRBV15
j_call: TRBJ2-7
clone_size: few
cdr3_length: 15
cdr3_nt: TGTGCCACCAGCAGAGATTTGGACAGGGGATACGAGCAGTACTTC
cdr3_aa: CATSRDLDRGYEQYF

d_call: .
v_call: TRBV6-6
j_call: TRBJ2-7
clone_size: .
cdr3_length: 15
cdr3_nt: TGTGCCAGCAGTTCCCGACACGGGATGTCCTACGAGCAGTACTTC
cdr3_aa: CASSSRHGMSYEQYF

d_call: .
v_call: TRBV5-1
j_call: TRBJ2-3
clone_size: .
cdr3_length: 13
cdr3_nt: TGCGCCAGCAGGGCGGAGGGCACAGATACGCAGTATTTT
cdr3_aa: CASRAEGTDTQYF

d_call: .
v_call: TRBV6-5
j_call: TRBJ1-1
clone_size: .
cdr3_length: 15
cdr3_nt: TGTGCCAGCAGTTTGGCCCCGACAGTGAACACTGAAGCTTTCTTT
cdr3_aa: CASSLAPTVNTEAFF

d_call: .
v_call: TRBV7-9
j_call: TRBJ1-4
clone_size: .
cdr3_length: 16
cdr3_nt: TGTGCCAGCAGCACTAGCGGGGGACAACAAAATGAAAAACTGTTTTTT
cdr3_aa: CASSTSGGQQNEKLFF

d_call: TRBD1
v_call: TRBV27
j_call: TRBJ2-1
clone_size: .
cdr3_length: 17
cdr3_nt: TGTGCCAGCAGTTCACCCCCCAGGGGGCGAGGGTACAATGAGCAGTTCTTC
cdr3_aa: CASSSPPRGRGYNEQFF

d_call: .
v_call: TRBV4-1
j_call: TRBJ2-7
clone_size: .
cdr3_length: 15
cdr3_nt: TGCGCCAGCAGCCGGAGGGGGCAGGGAACCTACGAGCAGTACTTC
cdr3_aa: CASSRRGQGTYEQYF

d_call: .
v_call: TRBV3-1/TRBV3-2
j_call: TRBJ2-7
clone_size: once
cdr3_length: 15
cdr3_nt: TGTGCCAGCAGCCAAGATCACAGGGATGCCCACGAGCAGTACTTC
cdr3_aa: CASSQDHRDAHEQYF

d_call: TRBD1
v_call: TRBV3-1/TRBV3-2
j_call: TRBJ1-6
clone_size: .
cdr3_length: 15
cdr3_nt: TGTGCCAGCAGCCAACTGACAGGGTGGGATTCACCCCTCCACTTT
cdr3_aa: CASSQLTGWDSPLHF